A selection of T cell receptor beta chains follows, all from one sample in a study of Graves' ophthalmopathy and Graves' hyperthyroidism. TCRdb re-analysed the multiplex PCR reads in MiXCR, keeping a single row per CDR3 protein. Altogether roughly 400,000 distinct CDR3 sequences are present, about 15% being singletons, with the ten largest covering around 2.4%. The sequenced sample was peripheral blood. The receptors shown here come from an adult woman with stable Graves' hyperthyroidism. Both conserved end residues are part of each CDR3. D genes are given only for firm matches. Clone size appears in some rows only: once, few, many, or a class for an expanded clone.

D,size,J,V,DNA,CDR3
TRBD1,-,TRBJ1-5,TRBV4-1,TGCGCCAGCAGCCAAGATTCAGGGGGTGGCAATCAGCCCCAGCATTTT,CASSQDSGGGNQPQHF
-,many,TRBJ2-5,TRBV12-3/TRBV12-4,TGTGCCAGTTTGGGGGGAGGTGAGACCCAGTACTTC,CASLGGGETQYF
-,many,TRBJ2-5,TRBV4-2,TGTGCCAGCAGCCAAGCCGGGGCAGAGCAAGAGACCCAGTACTTC,CASSQAGAEQETQYF
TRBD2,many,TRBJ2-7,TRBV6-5,TGTGCCAGCAGTTACGCTAGCGGGACGGCTACGGAGCAGTACTTC,CASSYASGTATEQYF
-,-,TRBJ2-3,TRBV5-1,TGCGCCAGCAGCTTACAGGGTCCAGATACGCAGTATTTT,CASSLQGPDTQYF
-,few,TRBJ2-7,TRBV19,TGTGCCAGTGGGGAAGCTTACGGGTTCCACGAGCAGTACTTC,CASGEAYGFHEQYF
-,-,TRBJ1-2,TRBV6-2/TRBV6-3,TGTGCCAGCAGTGACGGATCCGTGTGGGGCTACACCTTC,CASSDGSVWGYTF
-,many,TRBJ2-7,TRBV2,TGTGCCAGCATGGGAACAGGAAAAAACGAGCAGTACTTC,CASMGTGKNEQYF
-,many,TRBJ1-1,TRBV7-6,TGTGCCAGCAGCCGCGGGACCTCGATGAACACTGAAGCTTTCTTT,CASSRGTSMNTEAFF
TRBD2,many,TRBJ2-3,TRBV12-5,TGTGCTAGTGGTTTGGTAGGGCTAGCGGGAGGGAGAGATACGCAGTATTTT,CASGLVGLAGGRDTQYF
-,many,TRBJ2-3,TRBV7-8,TGTGCCAGCAGACCGGACAGAAGCACAGATACGCAGTATTTT,CASRPDRSTDTQYF
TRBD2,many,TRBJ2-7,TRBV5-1,TGCGCCAGCAGCTTTGTTAGCGGGACTGTATTCTACGAGCAGTACTTC,CASSFVSGTVFYEQYF
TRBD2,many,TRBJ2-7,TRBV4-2,TGTGCCAGCAGCCAAGAAGTAGCGGGAGTTGGTGAGCAGTACTTC,CASSQEVAGVGEQYF
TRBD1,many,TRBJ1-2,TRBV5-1,TGCGCCAGCAGCCCTGACAGGGATCGCGGCTACACCTTC,CASSPDRDRGYTF
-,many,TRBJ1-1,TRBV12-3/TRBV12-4,TGTGCCAGCAGGAGCTGGGGGCTACTAAAGGCTTTCTTT,CASRSWGLLKAFF
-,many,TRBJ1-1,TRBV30,TGTGCCTGGGGCCTACAGGGAGGGGACACTGAAGCTTTCTTT,CAWGLQGGDTEAFF
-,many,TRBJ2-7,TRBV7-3,TGTGCCAGCAGCCCCGACAGTGGTGGCGAGCAGTACTTC,CASSPDSGGEQYF
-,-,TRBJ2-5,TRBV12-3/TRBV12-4,TGTGCCAGCAGCCTCGACGGGGGGCCTCCCAGCGAGACCCAGTACTTC,CASSLDGGPPSETQYF
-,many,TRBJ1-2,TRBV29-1,TGCAGCGTTGGGGAAGGGAACTATGGCTACACCTTC,CSVGEGNYGYTF
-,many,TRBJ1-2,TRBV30,TGTGCCCAAAAGGACGGTTCCTATGGCTACACCTTC,CAQKDGSYGYTF
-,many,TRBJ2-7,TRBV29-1,TGCAGCGTTGGTAGGGACCCCTACGAGCAGTACTTC,CSVGRDPYEQYF
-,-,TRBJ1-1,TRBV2,TGTGCCAGATCTCCCCCCGACGCAGGGTTTACTGAAGCTTTCTTT,CARSPPDAGFTEAFF
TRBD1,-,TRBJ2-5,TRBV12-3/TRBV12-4,TGTGCCAGCCAGGGACAGAAAGAGACCCAGTACTTC,CASQGQKETQYF
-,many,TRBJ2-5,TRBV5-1,TGCGCCAGCAGCACCAGAGGACACTTGGAGACCCAGTACTTC,CASSTRGHLETQYF
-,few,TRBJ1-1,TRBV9,TGTGCCAGCAGCGTAGATGGACAAACTGAAGCTTTCTTT,CASSVDGQTEAFF
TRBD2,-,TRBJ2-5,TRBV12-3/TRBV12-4,TGTGCCAGCAGTACGGGACTAGCAAGAATAGGAGAGACCCAGTACTTC,CASSTGLARIGETQYF
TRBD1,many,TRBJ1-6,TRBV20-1,TGCAGTGCGACAGGGGGTGATTCACCCCTCCACTTT,CSATGGDSPLHF
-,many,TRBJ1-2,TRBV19,TGTGCCAGTAGTAACCCTATGACATACGGGGACTATGGCTACACCTTC,CASSNPMTYGDYGYTF
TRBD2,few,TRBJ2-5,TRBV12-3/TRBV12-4,TGTGCCAGCACTGGGACTAGCGGGAGTCACCAAGAGACCCAGTACTTC,CASTGTSGSHQETQYF
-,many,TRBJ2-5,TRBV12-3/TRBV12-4,TGTGCCAGCAGTTTAGCGGCAGACCAAGAGACCCAGTACTTC,CASSLAADQETQYF
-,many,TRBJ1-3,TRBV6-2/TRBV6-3,TGTGCCAGCAAGCGCTCCTCTGGAAACACCATATATTTT,CASKRSSGNTIYF
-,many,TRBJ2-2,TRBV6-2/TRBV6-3,TGTGCCTTCGCAGCGAGAGGTTCCGGGGAGCTGTTTTTT,CAFAARGSGELFF
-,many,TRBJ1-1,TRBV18,TGTGCCAGCTCTGGCGACCCAGGAACTGAAGCTTTCTTT,CASSGDPGTEAFF
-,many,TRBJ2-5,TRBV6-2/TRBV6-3,TGTGCCAGCACTGCCACAGGGTCGGAGACCCAGTACTTC,CASTATGSETQYF
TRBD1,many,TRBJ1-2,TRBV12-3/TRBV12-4,TGTGCCAGCAGTTGGACAGGGACTGATGGCTACACCTTC,CASSWTGTDGYTF
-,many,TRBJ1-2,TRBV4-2,TGTGCCAGCAGCCAAGATAGGGACGGGACACCGTACATATATGGCTACACCTTC,CASSQDRDGTPYIYGYTF
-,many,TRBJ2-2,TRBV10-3,TGTGCCGCCCGACACCAGAACACCGGGGAGCTGTTTTTT,CAARHQNTGELFF
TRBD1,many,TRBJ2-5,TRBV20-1,TGCAGTGCAAGGACAGGTTCGGAGACCCAGTACTTC,CSARTGSETQYF
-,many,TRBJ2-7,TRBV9,TGTGCCAGCAGCGTAGGGGCAGGATCCTACGAGCAGTACTTC,CASSVGAGSYEQYF
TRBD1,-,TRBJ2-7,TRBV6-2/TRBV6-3,TGTGCCAGCAGTTACAAGGGGACAGGGGCTTCCGAGCAGTACTTC,CASSYKGTGASEQYF
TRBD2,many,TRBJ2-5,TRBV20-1,TGCAGTGCACCCCTAGCGGGAGGCTTCCAAGAGACCCAGTACTTC,CSAPLAGGFQETQYF
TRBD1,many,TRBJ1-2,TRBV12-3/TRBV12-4,TGTGCCAGCAGAGACAGGGGGCCCTATGGCTACACCTTC,CASRDRGPYGYTF
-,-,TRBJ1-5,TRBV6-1,TGTGCCAGCGGAGAGGTGATCCTTAGCAATCAGCCCCAGCATTTT,CASGEVILSNQPQHF
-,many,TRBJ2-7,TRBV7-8,TGTGCCAGCAGCTTATCTAGCCGGGCCGAGCAGTACTTC,CASSLSSRAEQYF
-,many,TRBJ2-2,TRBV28,TGTGCCAGCAGGGGCAGTTTAACCACCGGGGAGCTGTTTTTT,CASRGSLTTGELFF
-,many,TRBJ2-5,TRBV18,TGTGCCAGCTCGGCCGGGGGAAACCAAGAGACCCAGTACTTC,CASSAGGNQETQYF
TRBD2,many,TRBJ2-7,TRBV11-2,TGTGCCAGCACCACCTACCTCGGGAGGGGGGGCTCCTACGAGCAGTACTTC,CASTTYLGRGGSYEQYF